Listed here are 20 T cell receptor beta chains from one sample, sequenced in a study of OX40 agonist ivuxolimab in advanced cancers. Sequencing used immunoSEQ multiplex PCR; TCRdb keeps in-frame clones, though not all of them. This sample has tens of thousands of clones, with more than 75% found just once. Sequenced here: CD4+ or CD8+ T cells sorted from blood, sampled in a trial of the OX40 agonist ivuxolimab. These receptor sequences come from an adult with an advanced solid tumor such as melanoma, head and neck, liver or kidney cancer.

The chain carries TRBV4-3 and TRBJ2-3; D gene uncertain. Germline V gives CDR1 LGHNA, CDR2 YSLEER. Trimming cost V 0 bases and J 2 bases, with 15 bases left between them. The CDR3 contains 17 residues. CDR3 bases: TGCGCCAGCAGCCAAGAACACACTGCCGCCTTCACAGATACGCAGTATTTT. This translates into CASSQEHTAAFTDTQYF.

V gene TRBV6-6 combines with J gene TRBJ1-5; 7 nucleotides match TRBD1. This CDR3 region has 15 residues. The V and J ends lost 6 bases and 6 bases, in that order; junction bases with no gene match: 11. Germline V CDR1 and CDR2: MNHNY, SVGAGI (reference sequence). For the CDR3, the DNA is TGTGCCAGCAGGGGGGACAGATCAGGGGGTCAGCCCCAGCATTTT. This gives the protein CASRGDRSGGQPQHF.

The J gene is TRBJ2-7, the V gene TRBV2; no clear D gene. CDR3 length: 12 amino acids. Germline CDR1 SNHLY, CDR2 FYNNEI. V was pared by 4 bases and J by 4 bases, with 8 bases between. As DNA, the CDR3 is TGTGCCAGCAGTGGACTCAATTACGAGCAGTACTTC. It yields the protein CASSGLNYEQYF.

Only a few counts were recorded for this clone. The chain links TRBV19 to TRBJ1-1, with 12 positions matching TRBD1. The CDR3 loop spans 12 amino acids. J lost 10 bases, V lost 5 bases, and 2 bases had no gene match. Looked up from germline, CDR1 is LNHDA and CDR2 is SQIVND (reference sequence). CDR3 amino acids: CASSWDRGLAFF. The CDR3 DNA is TGTGCCAGTAGTTGGGACAGGGGGCTAGCTTTCTTT.

The chain couples TRBV10-3 to TRBJ1-2; D remains unclear. This CDR3 comprises 16 residues. The V gene lost 1 base and the J gene lost 5 bases, with 17 bases spanning the gap. Germline V gene lookup returns CDR1 ENHRY and CDR2 SYGVKD. The DNA for the CDR3 is TGTGCCATCAGTGAGTTGGAACGGAAGGGTTCGTATGGCTACACCTTC. This gives the protein CAISELERKGSYGYTF.

This chain joins TRBV4-2 and TRBJ2-5; TRBD2 matches 9 bases. The CDR3 contains 16 residues. The V gene end was trimmed by 1 base and the J gene end by 9 bases; junction bases not matched to a gene: 12. CDR1 is LGHNA, CDR2 YNFKEQ, per germline. The CDR3 nucleotides are TGTGCCAGCAGCCAAGTGGGGCTAGCGGGATCCACGTCCCAGTACTTC. It codes for CASSQVGLAGSTSQYF.

The chain links TRBV30 to TRBJ2-7; D is uncertain. Germline-derived CDR1 and CDR2 are GTSNPN and SVGIG (reference sequence). This CDR3 has 11 residues. V lost 3 bases and J 2 bases, leaving 5 bases between the germline ends. CDR3 bases: TGTGCCTGGAGCCTAGCCTACGAGCAGTACTTC. It encodes CAWSLAYEQYF.

V and J are TRBV5-1 and TRBJ1-2; TRBD1 aligns across 9 bases. With 0 bases clipped from V and 7 bases from J, the junction kept 4 bases outside the gene matches. Germline CDR1 is SGHRS and CDR2 is YFSETQ. The CDR3 length is 14 residues. The CDR3 is CASSLEGTGPGYTF. The CDR3 DNA sequence: TGCGCCAGCAGCTTGGAAGGGACAGGGCCTGGCTACACCTTC.

The J gene is TRBJ2-1, the V gene TRBV10-1; D is undetermined. Trimming cost V 2 bases and J 7 bases, with 9 bases left between them. CDR1 is WNHNN and CDR2 is SYGVQD in the germline V gene (reference sequence). CDR3 length: 13 amino acids. The CDR3 DNA reads as TGCGCCAGCAGTGAGCCCGAGAAGAATGAGCAGTTCTTC. Translating gives CASSEPEKNEQFF.

This chain connects TRBV30 to TRBJ1-3; D possibly corresponds to TRBD1 (5 bases). Germline V gene lookup returns CDR1 GTSNPN and CDR2 SVGIG (reference sequence). V lost 1 base, J lost 0 bases, and 10 bases lay in between. This CDR3 contains 15 residues. CDR3 coding DNA: TGTGCCTGGAGTGGTTCAGGGAGCTCTGGAAACACCATATATTTT. The encoded protein is CAWSGSGSSGNTIYF. Using reference TRBV30 and TRBJ1-3 for the parts outside the CDR3, the full variable domain is SQTIHQWPATLVQPVGSPLSLECTVEGTSNPNLYWYRQAAGRGLQLLFYSVGIGQISSEVPQNLSASRPQDRQFILSSKKLLLSDSGFYLCAWSGSGSSGNTIYFGEGSWLTVV.

V and J are TRBV6-1 and TRBJ2-3; 7 bases fit TRBD2. Germline V gene lookup returns CDR1 MNHNS and CDR2 SASEGT. The trim removed 4 bases at V and 6 bases at J, leaving 10 bases unmatched. This CDR3 has 15 amino acids. The CDR3 coding sequence is TGTGCCAGCAGTGTTTCTTTGGGGGGGAGGGATACGCAGTATTTT. It yields the protein CASSVSLGGRDTQYF.

The rearrangement links TRBV18 to TRBJ2-6, with D possibly TRBD2 on 5 matching bases. The V end was cut by 0 bases, the J end by 2 bases, with 5 bases between. This CDR3 has 15 amino acids. Germline V gene data show CDR1 as KGHSH and CDR2 as LQKENI. As DNA, the CDR3 is TGTGCCAGCTCACCACCCGGGACTGGGGCCAACGTCCTGACTTTC. Its translation: CASSPPGTGANVLTF.

The gene calls are TRBV19 and TRBJ1-5; D not certain. V was shortened by 7 bases and J by 10 bases, with 23 bases between the two germline ends. Germline CDR1 and CDR2: LNHDA and SQIVND (reference sequence). The CDR3 length is 15 residues. CDR3 region: CASNPGGKSTLPQHF. The DNA of the CDR3 is TGTGCCAGTAATCCCGGAGGGAAGTCCACCCTACCCCAGCATTTT.

The DNA for the CDR3 is TGCGCCAGCAGTGAGCCAGGCCTGAGGACCCAGTACTTC. Its protein is CASSEPGLRTQYF. The rearrangement links TRBV10-2 to TRBJ2-5, with no clear D. Germline V gene lookup returns CDR1 WSHSY and CDR2 SAAADI. V dropped 2 bases and J dropped 7 bases, with 11 bases sitting between them. The CDR3 totals 13 residues.

V is TRBV2 and J is TRBJ1-5; TRBD1 matches 8 bases. Germline assignment: CDR1 SNHLY and CDR2 FYNNEI. The CDR3 extends over 15 amino acids. V lost 9 bases, J lost 3 bases, and 10 bases stayed unmatched. Written as DNA, the CDR3 is TGTGCCAGTAACCAGGACAGGGTCCCCAATCAGCCCCAGCATTTT. Translated, it gives CASNQDRVPNQPQHF.

The chain links TRBV6-1 to TRBJ2-5, with a weak D call TRBD1 (6 bases). V gave up 7 bases and J gave up 5 bases, with 14 bases separating them. Looked up from germline, CDR1 is MNHNS and CDR2 is SASEGT. The CDR3 runs to 13 residues. The CDR3 coding sequence is TGTGCCAGCAAACAGGGTCCCCGGGAGACCCAGTACTTC. This translates into CASKQGPRETQYF.

The chain has TRBV5-1 and TRBJ2-5; D is unclear. This CDR3 comprises 16 residues. Deletions cut 0 bases from V and 5 bases from J, with 17 bases between. Looked up from germline, CDR1 is SGHRS and CDR2 is YFSETQ. This chain's CDR3 is CASSLEGTADWETQYF. CDR3 bases: TGCGCCAGCAGCTTGGAGGGTACAGCCGACTGGGAGACCCAGTACTTC.

J is TRBJ2-7 and V is TRBV6-5; TRBD2 matches 13 bases. Germline V gives CDR1 MNHEY, CDR2 SVGAGI. CDR3 size: 15 residues. The ends lost 5 bases at V and 1 base at J; junction bases unmatched: 2. CDR3 loop: CASSKGLAGSYEQYF. CDR3 DNA: TGTGCCAGCAGTAAGGGACTAGCGGGATCCTACGAGCAGTACTTC.

This clone appeared a single time. The chain carries TRBV7-2 and TRBJ2-7, with D maybe TRBD2 (6 bases). Trimming took 5 bases from V and 0 from J, leaving 17 bases between them. The length of the CDR3 is 16 residues. CDR1 and CDR2 from the germline V gene are SGHTA and FQGNSA. CDR3 in amino acids: CASSPLFFGSSYEQYF. The CDR3 bases are TGTGCCAGCAGCCCTTTGTTCTTCGGGAGCTCCTACGAGCAGTACTTC.

The DNA of the CDR3 is TGTGCCAGCAGCTACCCGGGCACCGCTGGAAACACCATATATTTT. It yields the protein CASSYPGTAGNTIYF. V is TRBV5-8 and J is TRBJ1-3; D ambiguous. Germline loops: CDR1 SGHTS, CDR2 YDEGEE. This CDR3 has 15 amino acids. With 3 bases removed from V and 2 bases from J, the gap between germline ends came to 12 bases.